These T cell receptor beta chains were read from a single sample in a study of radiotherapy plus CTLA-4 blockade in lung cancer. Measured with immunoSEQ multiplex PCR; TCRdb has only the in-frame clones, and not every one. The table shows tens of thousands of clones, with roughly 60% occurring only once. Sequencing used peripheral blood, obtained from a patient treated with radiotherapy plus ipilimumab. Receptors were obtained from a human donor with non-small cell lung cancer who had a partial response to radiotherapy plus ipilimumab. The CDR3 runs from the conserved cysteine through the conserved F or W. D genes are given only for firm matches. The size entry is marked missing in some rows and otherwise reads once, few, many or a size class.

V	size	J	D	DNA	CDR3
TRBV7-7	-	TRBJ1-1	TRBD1	TGTGCTAGCGGCTTAGAGACAGGGAGGAATTTATCGGCGGCTTTCTTT	CASGLETGRNLSAAFF
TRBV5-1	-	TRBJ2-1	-	TGCGCCAGCAGCTTGGACAGGAGCTACAATGAGCAGTTCTTC	CASSLDRSYNEQFF
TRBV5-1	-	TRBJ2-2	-	TGCGCCAGCAGCTTGGTATTATCCGGGAGTGACACCGGGGAGCTGTTTTTT	CASSLVLSGSDTGELFF
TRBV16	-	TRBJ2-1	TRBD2	TGTGCCAGCAGCCAATCTACCGCCAGCGGGGGCTTATACAATGAGCAGTTCTTC	CASSQSTASGGLYNEQFF
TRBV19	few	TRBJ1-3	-	TGTGCCAGTAGTATAGGGACAGCCTCTGGAAACACCATATATTTT	CASSIGTASGNTIYF
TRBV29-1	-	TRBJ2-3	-	TGCAGCGTCGCTCAGGGAATGGGCACAGATACGCAGTATTTT	CSVAQGMGTDTQYF
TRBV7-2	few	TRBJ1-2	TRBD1	TGTGCCAGCAGCCTTATATCCGGGACAGACTATGGCTACACCTTC	CASSLISGTDYGYTF
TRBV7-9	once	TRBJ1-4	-	TGTGCCAGCAGCCAGCGTCCAGGGGCCTTTAATGAAAAACTGTTTTTT	CASSQRPGAFNEKLFF
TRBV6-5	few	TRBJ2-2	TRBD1	TGTGCCAGCAGAGACAGGGGGCAATCGGGGGAGCTGTTTTTT	CASRDRGQSGELFF
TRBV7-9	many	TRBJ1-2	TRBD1	TGTGCCAGCAGCCCCGGGACGTCAGGGGGCGGCTACACCTTC	CASSPGTSGGGYTF
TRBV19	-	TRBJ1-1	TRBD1	TGTGCCAGTAGACCCTCCGGGACAGGGACCTATTTGGCTGAAGCTTTCTTT	CASRPSGTGTYLAEAFF
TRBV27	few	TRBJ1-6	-	TGTGCCAGCAGTTTACGCAGGCCAGATTCCCCCCTCCCCTTT	CASSLRRPDSPLPF
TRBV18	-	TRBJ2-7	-	TGTGCCAGCTCACCAACAGGGAACTACGAGCAGTACTTC	CASSPTGNYEQYF
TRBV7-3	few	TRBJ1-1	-	TGTGCCAGCAGCGGGCCCGGGGGGAACACTGAAGCTTTCTTT	CASSGPGGNTEAFF
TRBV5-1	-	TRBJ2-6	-	TGCGCCAGCAGCTTGCTGGGGCGCCCCGAGCTAACTGGGGCCAACGTCCTGACTTTC	CASSLLGRPELTGANVLTF
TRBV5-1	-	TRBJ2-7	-	TGCGCCAGCAGCGTGACTGTGAGCTCCTACGAGCAGTACTTC	CASSVTVSSYEQYF
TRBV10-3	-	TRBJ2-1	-	TGTGCCATCTGGGATCCGCTGCAGTCTAGCCAGCAGTTCTTC	CAIWDPLQSSQQFF
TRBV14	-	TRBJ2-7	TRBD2	TGTGCCAGCAGCCGGAACCCAGGACTAGCGCCAGCCTACGAGCAGTACTTC	CASSRNPGLAPAYEQYF
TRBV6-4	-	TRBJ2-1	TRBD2	TGTGCCAGCAGTGTGGCGACTAGCGGGAGTAGGAATGAGCAGTTCTTC	CASSVATSGSRNEQFF
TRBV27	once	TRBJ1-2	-	TGTGCCAGCAGTGAGGGCTATGGCTACACCTTC	CASSEGYGYTF
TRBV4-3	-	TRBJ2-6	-	TGCGCCAGCAGCCAGGCCTTGATGTCTGGGGCCAACGTCCTGACTTTC	CASSQALMSGANVLTF
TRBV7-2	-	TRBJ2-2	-	TGTGCCAGCAGCTTAGTTCTTAACACCGGGGAGCTGTTTTTT	CASSLVLNTGELFF
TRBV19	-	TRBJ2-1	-	TGTGCCAGTACCCCCAATCGGGACTCCTACAATGAGCAGTTCTTC	CASTPNRDSYNEQFF
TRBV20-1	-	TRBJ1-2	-	TGCAGTGCTATAGACAGTCCCAGGGTCACCTTC	CSAIDSPRVTF
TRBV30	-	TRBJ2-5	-	TGTGCCTGGAGTCCCCCTCAGGGATTTCGCCAAGAGACCCAGTACTTC	CAWSPPQGFRQETQYF
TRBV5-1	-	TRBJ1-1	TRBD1	TGCGCCAGCACCAGACAGGGAGCGAACACTGAAGCTTTCTTT	CASTRQGANTEAFF
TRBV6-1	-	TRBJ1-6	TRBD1	TGTGCCAGCAACACCCTTACAGGGGCGGATTCACCCCTCCACTTT	CASNTLTGADSPLHF
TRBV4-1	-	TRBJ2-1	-	TGCGCCAGCAGCCAAGGTGCGTACAATGAGCAGTTCTTC	CASSQGAYNEQFF
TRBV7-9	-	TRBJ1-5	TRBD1	TGTGCCAGCAGCCGGGCCCCGGGACAGGGGATTTTACAGCCCCAGCATTTT	CASSRAPGQGILQPQHF
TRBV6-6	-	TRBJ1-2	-	TGTGCCAGTAATTCCCTACAGGGTAACTATGGCTACACCTTC	CASNSLQGNYGYTF
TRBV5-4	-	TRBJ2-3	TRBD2	TGTGCCAGCCAGCCGGACGGGGGGTACACAGATACGCAGTATTTT	CASQPDGGYTDTQYF
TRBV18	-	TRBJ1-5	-	TGTGCCAGCACAGGGACACCCAATCAGCCCCAGCATTTT	CASTGTPNQPQHF
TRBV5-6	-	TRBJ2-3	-	TGTGCCAGCAGCTTGGGTTCTGGGAGGCCCACAGATACGCAGTATTTT	CASSLGSGRPTDTQYF
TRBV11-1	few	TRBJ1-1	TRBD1	TGTGCCAGCAGCTTTGGGACAGGGTACACTGAAGCTTTCTTT	CASSFGTGYTEAFF
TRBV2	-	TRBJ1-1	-	TGTGCCAACCGGGGAGACGGCAGCAACACTGAAGCTTTCTTT	CANRGDGSNTEAFF
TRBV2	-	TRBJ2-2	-	TGTGCCAGCAGTGAAGGGCAGGAGGCGTGGGAGCTGTTTTTT	CASSEGQEAWELFF
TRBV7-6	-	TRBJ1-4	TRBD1	TGTGCCAGCAGCCGAGGGGGCTCTGGGGAAAAACTGTTTTTT	CASSRGGSGEKLFF
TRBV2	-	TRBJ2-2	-	TGTGCCAGCAGTGACAGGGGCTCCCGGGAGCTGTTTTTT	CASSDRGSRELFF
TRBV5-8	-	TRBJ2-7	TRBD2	TGTGCCAGCAGCTTGTTAGTCGGGAGGCGATCCTACGAGCAGTACTTC	CASSLLVGRRSYEQYF
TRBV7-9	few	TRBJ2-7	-	TGTGCCAGAAGAGAGGACACCACCTACGAGCAGTACTTC	CARREDTTYEQYF
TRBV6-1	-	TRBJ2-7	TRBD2	TGTGCCAGCAGTGAAGGGTGGGCTAGCGGGAGTTCCACCTACGAGCAGTACTTC	CASSEGWASGSSTYEQYF
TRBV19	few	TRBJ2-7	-	TGTGCCAGTAGTATGGAGAACTCCTACGAGCAGTACTTC	CASSMENSYEQYF
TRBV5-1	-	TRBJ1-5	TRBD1	TGCGCCAGCAGCCCAGGGACAGCACTGCTCAATCAGCCCCAGCATTTT	CASSPGTALLNQPQHF
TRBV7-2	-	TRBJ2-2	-	TGTGCCAGCAGCTTACGTAGGGCCAGGGATTACACCGGGGAGCTGTTTTTT	CASSLRRARDYTGELFF
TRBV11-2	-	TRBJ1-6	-	TGTGCCAGCAGCTTTTTGACTCGCCGTAATTCACCCCTCCACTTT	CASSFLTRRNSPLHF
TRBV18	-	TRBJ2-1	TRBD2	TGTGCCAGCTCACCGCCTAGCGGGAGAGAATTTGATGAGCAGTTCTTC	CASSPPSGREFDEQFF
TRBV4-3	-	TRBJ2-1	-	TGCGCCAGCAGCCAAGGCGACTTAGCGGCGGTCCCCTACAATGAGCAGTTCTTC	CASSQGDLAAVPYNEQFF
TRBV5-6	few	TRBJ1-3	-	TGTGCCAGCAGCTTTCCGGGGTACGGAAACACCATATATTTT	CASSFPGYGNTIYF
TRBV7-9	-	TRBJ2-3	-	TGTGCCAGCAGCACAACAGGGACGGATACGCAGTATTTT	CASSTTGTDTQYF
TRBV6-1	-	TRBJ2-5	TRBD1	TGTGCCAGCAGTCTGGACAGGGGGAAGGAGACCCAGTACTTC	CASSLDRGKETQYF
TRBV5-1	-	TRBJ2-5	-	TGCGCCAGCACTCTGATGACAGCGCAAGAGACCCAGTACTTC	CASTLMTAQETQYF
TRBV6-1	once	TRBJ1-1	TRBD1	TGTGCCAGCAGCTTACAGGGGGAGAGAAATGAAGCTTTCTTT	CASSLQGERNEAFF
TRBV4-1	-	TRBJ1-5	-	TGCGCCAGCAGCCAACTTAGCAATCAGCCCCAGCATTTT	CASSQLSNQPQHF
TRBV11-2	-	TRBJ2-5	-	TGTGCCAGCAGCTCGGATCGGACAGCCCTCATTGAGACCCAGTACTTC	CASSSDRTALIETQYF
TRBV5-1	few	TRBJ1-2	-	TGCGCCAGCAGCTTGGGCGGGCCCACCAGGGGCTACACCTTC	CASSLGGPTRGYTF
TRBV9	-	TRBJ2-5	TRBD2	TGTGCCAGCAGCCTTTCCCCCCGGGGGGAGGCCCAGTACTTC	CASSLSPRGEAQYF